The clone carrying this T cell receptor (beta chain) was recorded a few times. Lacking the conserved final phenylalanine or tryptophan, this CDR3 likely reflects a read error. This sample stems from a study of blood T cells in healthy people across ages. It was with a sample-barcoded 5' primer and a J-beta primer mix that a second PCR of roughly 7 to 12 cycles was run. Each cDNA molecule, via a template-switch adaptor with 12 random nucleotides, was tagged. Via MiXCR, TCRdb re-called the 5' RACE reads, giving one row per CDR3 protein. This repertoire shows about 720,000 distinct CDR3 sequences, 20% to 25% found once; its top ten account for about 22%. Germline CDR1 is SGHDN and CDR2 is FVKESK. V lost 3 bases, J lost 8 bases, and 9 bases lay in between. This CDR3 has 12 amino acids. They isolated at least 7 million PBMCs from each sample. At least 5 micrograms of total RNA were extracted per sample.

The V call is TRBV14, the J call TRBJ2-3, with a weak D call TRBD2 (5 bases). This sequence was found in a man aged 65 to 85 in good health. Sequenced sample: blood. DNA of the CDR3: TGTGCCAGCAGCCAGGGGAGTGGTACGCAGTATCTT. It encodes CASSQGSGTQYL.